This paragraph covers one TCR beta chain sequence. Its antigen remains unidentified. CDR1 is MNHEY and CDR2 is SMNVEV in the germline V gene (reference sequence). V dropped 3 bases and J dropped 3; count of bases not matched to a gene: 4. CDR3 length: 15 amino acids. As it was prepared, the TCRbeta library received unique molecular identifiers. TCRdb re-called the PCR reads with MiXCR, one entry per CDR3 protein. The sample lists 700,000 to 950,000 distinct CDR3 sequences; 15% to 20% were seen once. The record originates from a study of T-cell reconstitution after alpha-beta-depleted transplantation in children. The study's findings and limits: In patients about two months after transplant, alpha-beta T cells reportedly arose from several hundred expanded graft clones.

The chain links TRBV27 to TRBJ2-1; TRBD2 matches 8 bases. The clonotype originates from a male patient under 18 who had a stem cell transplant for acute lymphoblastic leukemia, so the T cells may come from the graft donor. This specimen consisted of PBMCs, mostly from graft donor cells, obtained 360 days after TCRalphabeta/CD19-depleted stem cell transplant. CDR3 region: CASSFGRGGYNEQFF. The CDR3 DNA reads as TGTGCCAGCAGTTTCGGTCGGGGGGGCTACAATGAGCAGTTCTTC.